This T cell receptor (beta chain) was observed in a study of regulatory T cells in long-lasting Graves disease (dated by TCRdb to the early 2020s). Some background on the complete study: Persistent Graves' disease was defined as antithyroid drug treatment for over 5 years with persistently positive TSH receptor autoantibodies. Patients with persistent Graves' disease were compared with patients with newly diagnosed Graves' disease using TCR sequencing and RNA sequencing of peripheral blood. The study was conducted in China and was registered as a clinical trial. A total of roughly 35 samples were covered by TCR sequencing, comprising around 13 persistent and around 20 newly diagnosed Graves' disease patients. In the clinical cohort, patients with persistent Graves' disease had used antithyroid drugs for an average of about 9.3 years. General study outcomes and caveats: Only the TCR beta chain was sequenced and analyzed. Persistent Graves' disease patients showed lower TCR Shannon entropy and fewer highly expanded clones than newly diagnosed patients, suggesting clonal expansion. More public clonotypes were shared among persistent patients (around 3,000) than among newly diagnosed patients (under 1,000). The small sample size was acknowledged by the authors as a limitation that may reduce accuracy. Preferential use of TRBV28, TRBJ1-2 and TRBJ2-5 was observed in persistent disease, whereas TRBV20-1 and TRBJ2-1 were favored in newly diagnosed disease. Peripheral blood alone was examined, since thyroid tissue, which constituted the primary lesion, could not be accessed.

Library preparation employed multiplex PCR. The sample was run on an Illumina HiSeq 4000. TCR beta libraries were built with iRepertoire HTBI primers and Arm-PCR amplification of CDR3 regions. PCR products were gel purified before sequencing. Turning to the authors' computational methods: Gene usage analysis of CDR3 amino acid clonotypes relied on the 62 TRBV and 15 or so TRBJ segments identified across samples. Filtered high-quality paired reads were merged into contigs using COPE and FqMerger. BLAST was used to align contigs to IMGT TRBV, TRBD and TRBJ reference genes, and CDR3 was defined according to IMGT. Any clonotype with a frequency above 0.1% was counted as a highly expanded clone. Shannon entropy was used to measure repertoire diversity, and the Gini coefficient was used to measure V-J evenness. Public clonotypes were defined as clonotypes shared by more than one individual. TCRdb handled the public reads itself, with Q25 trimming in fastp and clone calling in MiXCR, and kept productive beta chains. Rows matching on CDR3 protein sequence are summarized as one entry with the most common DNA and genes. The V and J calls shown here were made by TCRdb, not taken from the authors' results. The sample includes a few hundred thousand distinct CDR3 sequences, with around 20% observed a single time. The ten largest clonotypes hold about 27% of the sample.

Interpreted using the paper, the time point label stands for: persistent/refractory GD, antithyroid drugs over 5 years with positive TRAb. For both TCR sequencing and RNA sequencing, RNA was extracted from PBMCs using TRIzol. The diagnosis of Graves' disease followed American Thyroid Association guidelines. Recruitment of patients was carried out at an endocrinology department in Xi'an, China. Each patient gave about 10 milliliters of peripheral blood, collected in an EDTA anticoagulant tube. Ficoll Paque Plus density gradient separation was used to isolate PBMCs, and no additional T cell sorting was done. An Agilent 2100 Bioanalyzer and agarose gel were used to check RNA quality, while a NanoDrop 2000 measured RNA concentration. CDR1 and CDR2 were assigned from the germline V gene as MNHNS and SASEGT. The CDR3 holds 13 amino acids from the cysteine to the phenylalanine. Only the CDR3 part of the read is kept: 39 bases, read in frame from the first base. V and J lose 4 bases and 7 bases, and a span of 8 bases separates them.

This clonotype occurred a few times. Its recognized antigen is unknown. No quality values exist for individual bases; no much larger clone is one base distant. The sequence joins TRBV6-1 to TRBJ1-6; matching of 6 bases hints at TRBD1 as the D gene. The specimen was peripheral blood mononuclear cells (PBMCs), collected when the disease was refractory, from a patient treated with antithyroid drugs. The sequence derives from a female donor with Graves disease. In nucleotides, the sequence is TGTGCCAGCAGTGGGACAGAGAATTCACCCCTCCACTTT. Its protein is CASSGTENSPLHF.